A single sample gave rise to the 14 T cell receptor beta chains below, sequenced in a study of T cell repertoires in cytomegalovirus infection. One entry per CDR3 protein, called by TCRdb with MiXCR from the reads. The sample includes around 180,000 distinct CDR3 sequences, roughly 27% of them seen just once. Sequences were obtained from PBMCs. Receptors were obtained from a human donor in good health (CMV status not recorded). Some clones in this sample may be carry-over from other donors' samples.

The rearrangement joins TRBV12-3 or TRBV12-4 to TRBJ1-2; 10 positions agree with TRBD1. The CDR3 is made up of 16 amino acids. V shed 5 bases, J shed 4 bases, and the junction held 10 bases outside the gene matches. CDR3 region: CASSPRGTGESYGYTF. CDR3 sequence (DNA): TGTGCCAGCAGTCCCAGAGGGACAGGGGAATCCTATGGCTACACCTTC.

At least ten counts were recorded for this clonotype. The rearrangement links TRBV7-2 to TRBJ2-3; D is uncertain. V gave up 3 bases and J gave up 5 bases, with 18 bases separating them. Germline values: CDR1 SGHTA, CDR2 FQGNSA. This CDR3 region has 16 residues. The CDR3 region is CASSLGTVATGDTQYF. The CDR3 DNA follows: TGTGCCAGCAGCTTGGGAACGGTAGCCACGGGAGATACGCAGTATTTT.

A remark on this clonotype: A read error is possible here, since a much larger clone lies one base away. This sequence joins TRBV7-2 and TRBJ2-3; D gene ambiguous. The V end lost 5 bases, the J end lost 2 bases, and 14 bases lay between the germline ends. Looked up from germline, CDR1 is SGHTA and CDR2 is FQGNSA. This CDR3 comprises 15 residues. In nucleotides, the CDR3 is TGTGCCAGCAGCCCCGTGGGTACACCCACAGATACGCAGTATTTT. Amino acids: CASSPVGTPTDTQYF.

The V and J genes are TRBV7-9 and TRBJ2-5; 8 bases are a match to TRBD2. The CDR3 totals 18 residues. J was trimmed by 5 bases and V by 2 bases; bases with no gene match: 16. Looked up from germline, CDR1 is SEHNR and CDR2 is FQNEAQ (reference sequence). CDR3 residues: CASSLKAGSGDRGETQYF. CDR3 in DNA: TGTGCCAGCAGCTTAAAGGCTGGTAGCGGGGATAGAGGGGAGACCCAGTACTTC. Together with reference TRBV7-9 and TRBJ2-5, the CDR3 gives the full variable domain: DTGVSQNPRHKITKRGQNVTFRCDPISEHNRLYWYRQTLGQGPEFLTYFQNEAQLEKSRLLSDRFSAERPKGSFSTLEIQRTEQGDSAMYLCASSLKAGSGDRGETQYFGPGTRLLVL.

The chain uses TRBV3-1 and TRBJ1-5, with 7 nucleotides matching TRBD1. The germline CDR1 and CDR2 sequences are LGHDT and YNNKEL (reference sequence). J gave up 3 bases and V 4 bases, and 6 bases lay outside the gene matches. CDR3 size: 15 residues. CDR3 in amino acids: CASSPTGRANQPQHF. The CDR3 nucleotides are TGTGCCAGCAGCCCGACAGGGAGGGCCAATCAGCCCCAGCATTTT.

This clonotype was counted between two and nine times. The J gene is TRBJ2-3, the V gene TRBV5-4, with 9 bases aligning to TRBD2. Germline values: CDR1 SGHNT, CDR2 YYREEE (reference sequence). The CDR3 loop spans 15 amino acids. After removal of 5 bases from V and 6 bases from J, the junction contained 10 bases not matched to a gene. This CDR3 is CASRPPSGGRDTQYF. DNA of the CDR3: TGTGCCAGCAGGCCCCCCAGCGGGGGGAGGGATACGCAGTATTTT.

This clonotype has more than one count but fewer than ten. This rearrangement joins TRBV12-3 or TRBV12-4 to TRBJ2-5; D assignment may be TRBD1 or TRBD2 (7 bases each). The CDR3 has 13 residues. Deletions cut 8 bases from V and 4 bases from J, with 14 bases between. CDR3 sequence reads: CASAFRGGETQYF. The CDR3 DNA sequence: TGTGCCAGCGCTTTCAGGGGGGGAGAGACCCAGTACTTC.

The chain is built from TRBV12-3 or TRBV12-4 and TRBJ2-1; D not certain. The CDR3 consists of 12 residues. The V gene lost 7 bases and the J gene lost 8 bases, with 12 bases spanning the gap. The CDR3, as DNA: TGTGCCAGCACTTTCCCCAACCATGAGCAGTTCTTC. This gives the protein CASTFPNHEQFF.

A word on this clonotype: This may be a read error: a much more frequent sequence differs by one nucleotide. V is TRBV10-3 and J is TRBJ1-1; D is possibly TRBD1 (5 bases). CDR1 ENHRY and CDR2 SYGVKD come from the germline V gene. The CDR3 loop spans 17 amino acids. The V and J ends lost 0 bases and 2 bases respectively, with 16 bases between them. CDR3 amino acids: CAISESRGLGSNTEAFF. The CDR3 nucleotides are TGTGCCATCAGTGAGTCTCGGGGGTTAGGGTCAAACACTGAAGCTTTCTTT.

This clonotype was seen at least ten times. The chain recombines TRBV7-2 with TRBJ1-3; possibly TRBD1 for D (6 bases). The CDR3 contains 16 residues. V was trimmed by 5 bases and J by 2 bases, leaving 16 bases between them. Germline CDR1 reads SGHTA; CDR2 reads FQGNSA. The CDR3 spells CASSLGGGLTGNTIYF. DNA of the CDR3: TGTGCCAGCAGCCTTGGCGGGGGGCTAACTGGAAACACCATATATTTT. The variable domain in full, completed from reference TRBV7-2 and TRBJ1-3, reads GAGVSQSPSNKVTEKGKDVELRCDPISGHTALYWYRQSLGQGLEFLIYFQGNSAPDKSGLPSDRFSAERTGGSVSTLTIQRTQQEDSAVYLCASSLGGGLTGNTIYFGEGSWLTVV.

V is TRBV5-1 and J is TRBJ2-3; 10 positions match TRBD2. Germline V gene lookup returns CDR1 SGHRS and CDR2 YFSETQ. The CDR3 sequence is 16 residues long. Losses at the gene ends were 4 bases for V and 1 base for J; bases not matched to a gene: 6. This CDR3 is CASSPILAGGTDTQYF. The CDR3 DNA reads TGCGCCAGCAGCCCTATTCTAGCGGGGGGCACAGATACGCAGTATTTT. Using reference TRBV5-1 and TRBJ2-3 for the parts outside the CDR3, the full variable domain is KAGVTQTPRYLIKTRGQQVTLSCSPISGHRSVSWYQQTPGQGLQFLFEYFSETQRNKGNFPGRFSGRQFSNSRSEMNVSTLELGDSALYLCASSPILAGGTDTQYFGPGTRLTVL.

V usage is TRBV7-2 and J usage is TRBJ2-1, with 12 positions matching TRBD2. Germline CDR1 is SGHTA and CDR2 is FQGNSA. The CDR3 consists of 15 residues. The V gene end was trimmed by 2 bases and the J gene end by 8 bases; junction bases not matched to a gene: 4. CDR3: CASSLSTSGGHEQFF. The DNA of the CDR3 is TGTGCCAGCAGCTTATCGACTAGCGGGGGTCATGAGCAGTTCTTC.

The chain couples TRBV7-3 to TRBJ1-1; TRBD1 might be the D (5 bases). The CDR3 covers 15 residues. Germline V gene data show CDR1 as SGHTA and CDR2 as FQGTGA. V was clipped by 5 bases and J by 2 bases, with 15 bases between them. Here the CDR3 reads CASSPYGGLNTEAFF. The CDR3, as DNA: TGTGCCAGCAGCCCCTACGGGGGTTTAAACACTGAAGCTTTCTTT.

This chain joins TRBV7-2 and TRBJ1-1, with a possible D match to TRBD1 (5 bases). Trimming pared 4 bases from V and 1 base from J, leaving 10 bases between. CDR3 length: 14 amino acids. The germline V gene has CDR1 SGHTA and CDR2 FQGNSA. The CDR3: CASSSTDENTEAFF. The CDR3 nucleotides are TGTGCCAGCAGCTCGACAGATGAGAACACTGAAGCTTTCTTT. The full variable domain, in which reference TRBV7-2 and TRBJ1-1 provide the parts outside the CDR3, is GAGVSQSPSNKVTEKGKDVELRCDPISGHTALYWYRQSLGQGLEFLIYFQGNSAPDKSGLPSDRFSAERTGGSVSTLTIQRTQQEDSAVYLCASSSTDENTEAFFGQGTRLTVV.